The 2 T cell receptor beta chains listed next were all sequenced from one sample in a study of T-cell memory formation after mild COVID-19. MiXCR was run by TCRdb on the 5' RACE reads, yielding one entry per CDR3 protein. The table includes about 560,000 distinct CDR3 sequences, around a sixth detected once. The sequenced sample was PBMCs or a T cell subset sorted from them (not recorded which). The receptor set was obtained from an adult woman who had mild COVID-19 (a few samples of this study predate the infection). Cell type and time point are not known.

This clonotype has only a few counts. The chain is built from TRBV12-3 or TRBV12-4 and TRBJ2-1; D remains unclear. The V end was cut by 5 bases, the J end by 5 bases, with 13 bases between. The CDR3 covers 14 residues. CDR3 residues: CASSAFAGDNEQFF. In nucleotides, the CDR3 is TGTGCCAGCAGTGCCTTCGCTGGGGACAATGAGCAGTTCTTC.

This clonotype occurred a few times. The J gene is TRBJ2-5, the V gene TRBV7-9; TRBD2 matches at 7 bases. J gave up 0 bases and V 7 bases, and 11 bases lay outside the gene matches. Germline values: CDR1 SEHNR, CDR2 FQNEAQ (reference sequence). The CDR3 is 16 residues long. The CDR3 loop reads CASTHGASGHQETQYF. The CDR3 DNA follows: TGTGCCAGCACCCACGGGGCTAGCGGTCACCAAGAGACCCAGTACTTC.